Listed below are T cell receptor beta chains from one sample, sequenced in a study of blood T cell repertoires in COVID-19. Data came from immunoSEQ multiplex PCR; TCRdb stores just in-frame clones and leaves some out. This sample has some 320,000 clones, with approximately 88% found just once. Sequenced: PBMCs or T cells enriched from blood (not recorded which). These receptors were collected from a man in his sixties who had recovered from COVID-19. Each CDR3 is given with its conserved first and last residue. The order of the fields is J gene, D gene, V gene, CDR3 DNA, CDR3 protein. D genes are given only for firm matches.

TRBJ1-2 | TRBD1 | TRBV5-1 | TGCGCCAGCAGCTTCGGGACAGGCGGCTATGGCTACACCTTC | CASSFGTGGYGYTF
TRBJ2-3 | . | TRBV15 | TGTGCCACCAGCAGAGATCTCCCGGGGGGCGGTTTGGATACGCAGTATTTT | CATSRDLPGGGLDTQYF
TRBJ2-3 | . | TRBV6-5 | TGTGCCAGCAAACCCCAGGCAAACCTCCCAGATACGCAGTATTTT | CASKPQANLPDTQYF
TRBJ2-3 | TRBD1 | TRBV5-1 | TGCGCCAGCAGCCCCACAGGGGGGCCGACTGCAGATACGCAGTATTTT | CASSPTGGPTADTQYF
TRBJ1-1 | . | TRBV28 | TGTGCCAGCAGGGGGCGCGTCACTGAAGCTTTCTTT | CASRGRVTEAFF
TRBJ1-1 | TRBD1 | TRBV27 | TGTGCCAGCTCCGGACAGGGGATCATGAACACTGAAGCTTTCTTT | CASSGQGIMNTEAFF
TRBJ2-7 | . | TRBV5-1 | TGCGCCAGCAGCTTCAGCAGGGCCGCCTACGAGCAGTACTTC | CASSFSRAAYEQYF
TRBJ2-2 | TRBD2 | TRBV27 | TGTGCCAGCAATGGACTAGCGAACACCGGGGAGCTGTTTTTT | CASNGLANTGELFF
TRBJ2-1 | TRBD2 | TRBV4-3 | TGCGCCAGCAGCCAAGTTATTATCGCCGGGACTAGCTGGTCCCGGGAGCAGTTCTTC | CASSQVIIAGTSWSREQFF
TRBJ2-5 | TRBD1 | TRBV2 | TGTGCCAGCAGTGTCACAGGACAGGGGGTTGGGACCCAGTACTTC | CASSVTGQGVGTQYF